This T cell receptor beta chain emerged from a study of T cell responses to AZD1222 COVID-19 vaccine. Sequencing was performed with immunoSEQ multiplex PCR; in TCRdb, only in-frame clones are kept and a portion is missing. The data hold 200,000 to 300,000 clones, with 85% to 95% observed a single time. Concerning this clone: Antigen unknown.

General study points: Among those given AZD1222, only five or six were seropositive at baseline.

Trimming pared 4 bases from V and 8 bases from J, leaving 14 bases between. The CDR3 covers 13 residues. Germline-derived CDR1 and CDR2 are SGHDN and FVKESK. The source is an adult in good health. This chain links TRBV14 with TRBJ1-2; tentatively, D is TRBD1 (6 bases). The sample here was peripheral blood, taken on day 0 of AZD1222 vaccination. CDR3 in amino acids: CASSPQGRGGYTF. The CDR3 DNA follows: TGTGCCAGCAGCCCACAGGGTCGGGGGGGCTACACCTTC. Combining the CDR3 with reference TRBV14 and TRBJ1-2 gives the whole variable domain EAGVTQFPSHSVIEKGQTVTLRCDPISGHDNLYWYRRVMGKEIKFLLHFVKESKQDESGMPNNRFLAERTGGTYSTLKVQPAELEDSGVYFCASSPQGRGGYTFGSGTRLTVV.